A selection of T cell receptor beta chains follows, all from one sample in a study of human T cells and chemical hapten exposure. TCRdb redid the calling of the RACE reads with MiXCR, one entry per CDR3 protein. The data show roughly 360,000 distinct CDR3 sequences, nearly 5% seen once. The material sequenced was whole blood, taken in connection with sensitization to the hapten diphenylcyclopropenone (DPC). The receptors shown here come from a woman aged 45-60 years with alopecia areata. Some clones in this sample may be carry-over from other donors' samples. The CDR3 runs from the conserved cysteine through the conserved F or W. D genes are given only for firm matches. Not all rows give a size; the values are once, few, many and, for expanded clones, a class.

size	D	J	V	CDR3	DNA
few	-	TRBJ2-7	TRBV10-3	CAISETAAYEQYF	TGTGCCATCAGTGAGACTGCAGCCTACGAGCAGTACTTC
many	TRBD1	TRBJ1-1	TRBV13	CASSLDRVAEAFF	TGTGCCAGCAGCCTAGACAGGGTTGCTGAAGCTTTCTTT
few	-	TRBJ2-1	TRBV9	CASTLGGGSYNEQFF	TGTGCCAGCACCCTGGGTGGGGGCTCCTACAATGAGCAGTTCTTC
-	TRBD1	TRBJ2-2	TRBV9	CASSASGTGGNGGELFF	TGTGCCAGCAGCGCATCAGGGACAGGGGGCAATGGCGGGGAGCTGTTTTTT
few	-	TRBJ1-2	TRBV28	CASQGRETLYGYTF	TGTGCCTCGCAGGGGCGCGAAACGCTCTATGGCTACACCTTC
many	TRBD1	TRBJ1-1	TRBV7-9	CASSFKGQYTEAFF	TGTGCCAGCAGCTTTAAGGGACAGTACACTGAAGCTTTCTTT
many	-	TRBJ2-3	TRBV12-3/TRBV12-4	CASSNGGPADTQYF	TGTGCCAGCAGCAACGGGGGGCCAGCAGATACGCAGTATTTT
-	TRBD1	TRBJ1-5	TRBV2	CASSEGPGQGGQPQHF	TGTGCCAGCAGTGAGGGCCCGGGACAGGGGGGTCAGCCCCAGCATTTT
-	TRBD1	TRBJ2-2	TRBV29-1	CSGYRGETGELFF	TGCAGCGGGTACAGGGGTGAGACCGGGGAGCTGTTTTTT
few	-	TRBJ2-1	TRBV29-1	CSVEGSGSQSSYNEQFF	TGCAGCGTTGAAGGTTCCGGATCCCAGAGCTCCTACAATGAGCAGTTCTTC
many	-	TRBJ2-6	TRBV20-1	CSATPVGQGGLVLTF	TGCAGTGCTACCCCCGTCGGGCAGGGCGGACTCGTCCTGACTTTC
-	TRBD1	TRBJ1-6	TRBV4-3	CASSQDQGTANNSPLHF	TGCGCCAGCAGCCAAGATCAAGGGACAGCAAATAATTCACCCCTCCACTTT
few	-	TRBJ1-1	TRBV5-6	CASSFNRARAFF	TGTGCCAGCAGCTTTAACAGGGCAAGAGCTTTCTTT
few	-	TRBJ1-1	TRBV21-1	CASSSLVWRETQMNTEAFF	TGTGCCAGCAGCAGCTTAGTGTGGAGGGAGACCCAGATGAACACTGAAGCTTTCTTT
many	-	TRBJ1-5	TRBV21-1	CASSNEGDGNQPQHF	TGTGCCAGCAGCAACGAGGGCGACGGCAATCAGCCCCAGCATTTT
many	TRBD1	TRBJ1-5	TRBV6-1	CASSYRRDRNQPQHF	TGTGCCAGCTCGTACCGCCGGGACAGAAATCAGCCCCAGCATTTT
many	-	TRBJ1-1	TRBV9	CASSVEGLSTEAFF	TGTGCCAGCAGCGTAGAAGGACTGAGCACTGAAGCTTTCTTT
few	-	TRBJ1-4	TRBV15	CATSSPITDTNEKLFF	TGTGCCACCAGCAGCCCCATCACAGACACTAATGAAAAACTGTTTTTT
many	-	TRBJ2-1	TRBV4-1	CASSQSSSLQNEQFF	TGCGCCAGCAGCCAATCCTCCTCGTTACAGAATGAGCAGTTCTTC
-	-	TRBJ2-3	TRBV20-1	CSARAIQGDTQYF	TGCAGTGCTAGAGCGATACAGGGAGATACGCAGTATTTT
-	TRBD1	TRBJ1-4	TRBV7-9	CASSLAGQGASTNEKLFF	TGTGCCAGCAGCTTAGCGGGACAGGGGGCTTCGACTAATGAAAAACTGTTTTTT
many	-	TRBJ1-1	TRBV12-3/TRBV12-4	CASSYNSMNTEAFF	TGTGCCAGCAGTTATAACAGTATGAACACTGAAGCTTTCTTT
few	-	TRBJ2-3	TRBV6-2/TRBV6-3	CASSGPGTQYF	TGTGCCAGCAGCGGACCTGGTACGCAGTATTTT
many	-	TRBJ2-5	TRBV21-1	CASSKAPAKTQYF	TGTGCCAGCAGCAAAGCTCCAGCCAAGACCCAGTACTTC
-	TRBD1	TRBJ1-2	TRBV12-3/TRBV12-4	CASSRTTGDGYTF	TGTGCCAGCAGCCGCACTACAGGGGATGGCTACACCTTC
many	TRBD2	TRBJ2-3	TRBV7-8	CASSLGASGRYTDTQYF	TGTGCCAGCAGCTTAGGGGCTAGCGGGAGGTATACAGATACGCAGTATTTT
many	-	TRBJ1-2	TRBV2	CASSEQGQLNYGYTF	TGTGCCAGCAGTGAGCAAGGGCAACTTAACTATGGCTACACCTTC
-	-	TRBJ1-4	TRBV3-1	CASSQESSGLGAEKLFF	TGTGCCAGCAGCCAAGAATCGTCAGGACTTGGGGCTGAAAAACTGTTTTTT
many	TRBD1	TRBJ2-7	TRBV11-2	CASSRRQGSDEQYF	TGTGCCAGCAGCCGTCGACAGGGGTCCGACGAGCAGTACTTC
-	TRBD1	TRBJ1-1	TRBV12-5	CASGPWDSEAFF	TGTGCTAGTGGTCCGTGGGACAGTGAAGCTTTCTTT
many	TRBD2	TRBJ2-5	TRBV27	CASSLSSRGGETQYF	TGTGCCAGCAGTTTATCGAGCCGGGGGGGAGAGACCCAGTACTTC
many	-	TRBJ1-5	TRBV20-1	CSQKAGRDQPQHF	TGCAGCCAAAAGGCGGGTCGGGATCAGCCCCAGCATTTT
many	-	TRBJ2-7	TRBV28	CASSLTSPYEQYF	TGTGCCAGCAGTTTGACCTCACCCTACGAGCAGTACTTC
-	TRBD2	TRBJ2-7	TRBV12-3/TRBV12-4	CASSLRGGSTYEQYF	TGTGCCAGCAGTTTACGCGGGGGGTCCACCTACGAGCAGTACTTC
many	-	TRBJ1-5	TRBV20-1	CSAREQGQPQHF	TGCAGTGCTAGAGAGCAGGGACAGCCCCAGCATTTT
-	-	TRBJ1-4	TRBV3-1	CASSQDLGTKLFF	TGTGCCAGCAGCCAAGATCTGGGGACGAAACTGTTTTTT
many	TRBD1	TRBJ1-5	TRBV27	CATKDRGLNQPQHF	TGTGCCACCAAGGACAGGGGTTTGAATCAGCCCCAGCATTTT
many	TRBD1	TRBJ2-2	TRBV7-2	CATSGTANTGELFF	TGTGCCACCTCCGGGACAGCGAACACCGGGGAGCTGTTTTTT
many	TRBD1	TRBJ1-2	TRBV12-3/TRBV12-4	CASSPGQVDGYTF	TGTGCCAGCAGTCCGGGACAGGTTGATGGCTACACCTTC
few	-	TRBJ1-2	TRBV12-5	CASGLVIGVDYGYTF	TGTGCTAGTGGTTTGGTAATAGGGGTTGACTATGGCTACACCTTC
many	-	TRBJ2-3	TRBV12-3/TRBV12-4	CASSLQSGTTDTQYF	TGTGCCAGCAGTTTACAGTCGGGGACCACAGATACGCAGTATTTT
-	TRBD2	TRBJ2-3	TRBV5-5	CASSHFSGGADTDTQYF	TGTGCCAGCAGCCACTTTAGCGGGGGGGCTGACACAGATACGCAGTATTTT
few	TRBD2	TRBJ2-1	TRBV3-1	CASSLAGGWEQFF	TGTGCCAGCAGCCTAGCGGGAGGGTGGGAGCAGTTCTTC
few	-	TRBJ1-2	TRBV5-4	CASSLAPSVHGYTF	TGTGCCAGCAGCTTGGCCCCTAGTGTCCATGGCTACACCTTC
many	TRBD2	TRBJ2-3	TRBV20-1	CSAPELAATQYF	TGCAGTGCCCCCGAACTAGCGGCTACGCAGTATTTT
-	-	TRBJ2-3	TRBV10-3	CAIEGSDTQYF	TGTGCCATCGAAGGGTCAGATACGCAGTATTTT
many	TRBD2	TRBJ2-7	TRBV3-1	CASSQGTSGSALYF	TGTGCCAGCAGCCAGGGGACTAGCGGGAGCGCGCTCTACTTC
many	-	TRBJ1-2	TRBV28	CASSTRDGRFYGYTF	TGTGCCAGCAGTACCCGGGACGGTCGCTTCTATGGCTACACCTTC
-	-	TRBJ1-2	TRBV12-3/TRBV12-4	CASSTRGGYTF	TGTGCCAGCAGTACCAGGGGTGGCTACACCTTC
few	-	TRBJ2-3	TRBV27	CASRSGSTDTQYF	TGTGCCAGCAGATCGGGTAGCACAGATACGCAGTATTTT